The 19 T cell receptor beta chains below were found in one sample sequenced in a study of OX40 agonist ivuxolimab in advanced cancers. Profiling relied on immunoSEQ multiplex PCR, and the TCRdb table lists in-frame clones only, not all of them. The table records more than 55,000 clones, about 85% of them present only once. Sample: CD4+ or CD8+ T cells sorted from blood, taken in a trial of the OX40 agonist ivuxolimab. These receptors were taken from an adult with an advanced solid tumor such as melanoma, head and neck, liver or kidney cancer.

The chain has TRBV6-6 and TRBJ2-7, with a weak D call TRBD2 (6 bases). The V end lost 8 bases, the J end lost 3 bases, and 17 bases lay between the germline ends. Germline V gives CDR1 MNHNY, CDR2 SVGAGI (reference sequence). The CDR3 totals 14 residues. CDR3 sequence reads: CASASVRTNYEQYF. The CDR3 bases are TGTGCCAGCGCATCCGTAAGGACTAACTACGAGCAGTACTTC.

The chain recombines TRBV4-3 with TRBJ2-1, with D possibly called TRBD1 or TRBD2 (5 bases each). Germline-derived CDR1 and CDR2 are LGHNA and YSLEER. This CDR3 region has 16 residues. Trimming took 1 base from V and 3 from J, leaving 13 bases between them. The CDR3 sequence is CASSQARGWNYNEQFF. CDR3 sequence (DNA): TGCGCCAGCAGCCAAGCGAGGGGCTGGAACTACAATGAGCAGTTCTTC.

The rearrangement links TRBV2 to TRBJ2-2; no clear D. The CDR3 runs 13 residues. V lost 1 base and J 4 bases, leaving 4 bases between the germline ends. The V gene's germline CDR1 is SNHLY and CDR2 FYNNEI. Here the CDR3 reads CASSEVLTGELFF. The CDR3 bases are TGTGCCAGCAGTGAAGTACTCACCGGGGAGCTGTTTTTT.

This clone was observed a few times. In the same sample, other DNA sequences code for this CDR3. V and J are TRBV5-6 and TRBJ1-2, with TRBD1 matching over 7 bases. The CDR3 runs to 13 residues. J lost 4 bases, V lost 3 bases, and 3 bases had no gene match. Germline CDR1 reads SGHDT; CDR2 reads YYEEEE. The CDR3 DNA is TGTGCCAGCAGCTCCGGACAGGTCTATGGCTACACCTTC. This gives the protein CASSSGQVYGYTF.

This rearrangement joins TRBV5-6 to TRBJ1-1; D call uncertain. The V and J ends lost 4 bases and 4 bases respectively, with 20 bases between them. The CDR3 has 16 amino acids. Germline V gives CDR1 SGHDT, CDR2 YYEEEE. CDR3 in amino acids: CASSVRLLRASTEAFF. In nucleotides, the CDR3 is TGTGCCAGCAGCGTCCGGTTATTGAGGGCCTCCACTGAAGCTTTCTTT.

This chain uses TRBV29-1 with TRBJ2-3, with D perhaps TRBD2 (5 bases). The CDR3 has 14 residues. Germline V gene data show CDR1 as SQVTM and CDR2 as ANQGSEA. V was trimmed by 4 bases and J by 1 base, leaving 12 bases between them. The CDR3 DNA sequence: TGCAGCGTTGCCCTAGCCGCGGGCACAGATACGCAGTATTTT. This codes for CSVALAAGTDTQYF.

The chain uses TRBV7-2 and TRBJ2-7, with 10 positions matching TRBD2. There are 17 residues in the CDR3. Germline assignment: CDR1 SGHTA and CDR2 FQGNSA. V gave up 1 base and J gave up 5 bases; unmatched junction bases: 11. The CDR3 reads CASSLGGLAGGNNEQYF. The DNA of the CDR3 is TGTGCCAGCAGCTTAGGTGGTTTAGCGGGGGGTAATAACGAGCAGTACTTC.

V and J are TRBV29-1 and TRBJ2-1; perhaps D is TRBD1 or TRBD2 (5 bases each). Germline lookup yields CDR1 SQVTM and CDR2 ANQGSEA. The V end lost 1 base, the J end lost 0 bases, and 16 bases lay between the germline ends. The CDR3 sequence is 17 residues long. CDR3 sequence reads: CSVEVTKGRYSYNEQFF. The CDR3 nucleotides read TGCAGCGTTGAAGTTACTAAGGGACGGTACTCCTACAATGAGCAGTTCTTC.

This clone was observed a single time. The V call is TRBV29-1, the J call TRBJ2-3; 9 nucleotides match TRBD1. Trimming took 6 bases from V and 2 from J; bases not matched to a gene: 12. The CDR3 contains 16 residues. Per the germline V gene, CDR1 is SQVTM and CDR2 is ANQGSEA. The CDR3 DNA follows: TGCAGCGTCGCCGGACAGGGGTTTGGTAACACAGATACGCAGTATTTT. This sequence encodes CSVAGQGFGNTDTQYF.

The J gene is TRBJ1-2, the V gene TRBV27; 9 bases are shared with TRBD1. The CDR3 is 14 amino acids. Germline CDR1 reads MNHEY; CDR2 reads SMNVEV (reference sequence). V lost 5 bases, J lost 4 bases, and 5 bases stayed unmatched. CDR3 loop: CASSPGQGGYGYTF. As DNA, the CDR3 is TGTGCCAGCAGTCCGGGACAGGGCGGCTATGGCTACACCTTC.

The chain combines TRBV7-9 with TRBJ2-5; the D gene is possibly TRBD1 (5 bases). The J call could be wrong; TRBJ2-7 is a better fit for the DNA end. Germline V gene data show CDR1 as SEHNR and CDR2 as FQNEAQ (reference sequence). The CDR3 is made up of 15 amino acids. As DNA, the CDR3 is TGTGCCAGCAGCTTAGGGGATCTAGGGGCCTACGAGCAGTACTTC. It encodes CASSLGDLGAYEQYF.

As DNA, the CDR3 is TGTGCCAGTAGTATTGGGGCCGGGGGGGAGAGCACAGATACGCAGTATTTT. It codes for CASSIGAGGESTDTQYF. The gene calls are TRBV19 and TRBJ2-3; TRBD2 matches at 8 bases. The CDR3 spans 17 residues. CDR1 LNHDA and CDR2 SQIVND come from the germline V gene (reference sequence). The V and J ends lost 3 bases and 0 bases, in that order; junction bases with no gene match: 8.

This clone is a singleton in its sample. The chain uses TRBV6-1 and TRBJ2-5; tentative D call: TRBD1 (5 bases). Germline CDR1 MNHNS, CDR2 SASEGT. This CDR3 has 13 residues. V lost 3 bases, J lost 5 bases, and 10 bases lay in between. CDR3 sequence: CASSDRARETQYF. The CDR3 DNA sequence: TGTGCCAGCAGTGACAGGGCGAGGGAGACCCAGTACTTC.

This chain links TRBV6-1 with TRBJ1-4; 10 bases agree with TRBD1. This CDR3 has 15 residues. V dropped 2 bases and J dropped 8; count of bases not matched to a gene: 5. Germline V gives CDR1 MNHNS, CDR2 SASEGT. The CDR3 region is CASSERTGGDEKLFF. Written as DNA, the CDR3 is TGTGCCAGCAGTGAAAGGACAGGGGGGGACGAAAAACTGTTTTTT.

This clone is a singleton in its sample. This chain links TRBV7-3 with TRBJ2-2; D is uncertain. This CDR3 spans 14 amino acids. Germline-derived CDR1 and CDR2 are SGHTA and FQGTGA. V lost 0 bases, J lost 2 bases, and 4 bases lay in between. The CDR3 reads CASSLTGNTGELFF. The CDR3 DNA sequence: TGTGCCAGCAGCTTAACAGGAAACACCGGGGAGCTGTTTTTT.

This clone was found once. DNA for the CDR3: TGCGCCAGCAGCTTGGACGGACAGGGACGAGCTTTCTTT. Protein: CASSLDGQGRAFF. The chain has TRBV5-1 and TRBJ1-1; TRBD1 aligns across 8 bases. This CDR3 has 13 amino acids. In germline, CDR1 is SGHRS, CDR2 YFSETQ. V dropped 0 bases and J dropped 10; count of bases not matched to a gene: 5.

The J gene is TRBJ1-6, the V gene TRBV4-1, with 8 bases lining up with TRBD1. The CDR3 is 16 residues long. With 4 bases clipped from V and 4 bases from J, the junction kept 6 bases outside the gene matches. CDR1 MGHRA and CDR2 YSYEKL come from the germline V gene. The CDR3 is CASSRGQGPYNSPLHF. The CDR3 nucleotides are TGCGCCAGCAGCCGAGGACAGGGCCCTTATAATTCACCCCTCCACTTT.

J is TRBJ1-1 and V is TRBV11-1; D remains unclear. Germline V gene sequence: CDR1 SGHAT, CDR2 FQDESV (reference sequence). The ends were cut back, 2 bases at V and 2 bases at J, with 12 bases in the middle. This CDR3 is built from 15 residues. CDR3 in DNA: TGTGCCAGCAGCTTAATGTTAGCCTCAAACACTGAAGCTTTCTTT. This encodes CASSLMLASNTEAFF.

The gene calls are TRBV9 and TRBJ2-6; TRBD1 matches 8 bases. Germline loops: CDR1 SGDLS, CDR2 YYNGEE. The CDR3 covers 17 residues. Unmatched junction bases numbered 2, after V lost 0 bases and J lost 0 bases. This CDR3 reads CASSVGDRLSGANVLTF. CDR3 nucleotides: TGTGCCAGCAGCGTAGGGGACAGGCTCTCTGGGGCCAACGTCCTGACTTTC.